Presented here are 3 T cell receptor beta chains from one specimen sequenced in a study of T cell repertoires in cytomegalovirus infection (dated by TCRdb to between 2018 and 2020). TCRdb records Illumina HiSeq 1500 as the sequencer. The raw public data were reprocessed by TCRdb itself: fastp quality trimming at Q25, MiXCR clonotype calling, in-frame beta chains only. Entries that share a CDR3 protein sequence are merged under the most common genes and DNA. This sample comprises under 250,000 distinct CDR3 sequences, around an eighth of them detected only once. The biggest ten clones account for 1.5% to 2% of the sample. The source material was PBMCs. The source is a human donor in good health (CMV status not recorded). Some clones in this sample may be carry-over from other donors' samples.

V usage is TRBV2 and J usage is TRBJ2-2; 11 bases agree with TRBD2. The germline gives CDR1 SNHLY, CDR2 FYNNEI. This CDR3 is built from 17 residues. CDR3 region: CVISGLAGGGRTGELFF. Written as DNA, the CDR3 is TGTGTTATCAGCGGGCTAGCGGGAGGCGGGCGCACCGGGGAGCTGTTTTTT.

The chain combines TRBV6-2 or TRBV6-3 with TRBJ1-1, with a tentative D call TRBD1 (6 bases). CDR1 MNHEY and CDR2 SVGEGT come from the germline V gene. CDR3 length: 16 residues. With 2 bases removed from V and 5 bases from J, the gap between germline ends came to 18 bases. CDR3: CASSYPPQGGWTEAFF. CDR3 nucleotide sequence: TGTGCCAGCAGTTACCCTCCACAAGGGGGATGGACTGAAGCTTTCTTT.

This clonotype was observed at least ten times. The chain combines TRBV7-9 with TRBJ2-7, with 7 bases matching TRBD1. The J segment lost 2 bases and the V segment lost 5 bases, leaving 3 bases of the junction unmatched. The CDR3 runs 13 residues. Germline assignment: CDR1 SEHNR and CDR2 FQNEAQ (reference sequence). CDR3 in amino acids: CASSRTGTYEQYF. DNA for the CDR3: TGTGCCAGCAGCCGGACAGGAACCTACGAGCAGTACTTC. The whole variable domain, filled in from reference TRBV7-9 and TRBJ2-7, reads DTGVSQNPRHKITKRGQNVTFRCDPISEHNRLYWYRQTLGQGPEFLTYFQNEAQLEKSRLLSDRFSAERPKGSFSTLEIQRTEQGDSAMYLCASSRTGTYEQYFGPGTRLTVT.